A selection of T cell receptor beta chains follows, all from one sample in a study of cytomegalovirus exposure and HLA in healthy donors. Only in-frame clones appear in the TCRdb table, and some are missing; sequencing was by immunoSEQ multiplex PCR. The sample carries around 52,000 clones, 80% to 95% recorded once. The sample comprised PBMCs. These receptors came from a woman in her late teens or twenties in good health and CMV-seronegative. Both conserved end residues are part of each CDR3. A D gene is named only where the DNA matches it firmly. Only part of the rows carry a size: once, few, many, or a class if the clone is expanded.

J gene | D gene | V gene | clone size | CDR3 protein | CDR3 DNA
TRBJ2-7 | - | TRBV7-9 | - | CASSYSYYEQYF | TGTGCCAGCAGCTATTCCTACTACGAGCAGTACTTC
TRBJ2-2 | TRBD2 | TRBV7-9 | - | CASSSAVTGLAGETGELFF | TGTGCCAGCAGCTCTGCCGTAACAGGACTAGCGGGAGAAACCGGGGAGCTGTTTTTT
TRBJ1-3 | TRBD1 | TRBV11-3 | - | CASSRLRSGQYLGNTIYF | TGTGCCAGCAGCCGACTTAGATCGGGACAGTACTTAGGAAACACCATATATTTT
TRBJ2-1 | TRBD2 | TRBV27 | - | CASSQRTSAHNEQFF | TGTGCCAGCAGTCAAAGGACTAGCGCACACAATGAGCAGTTCTTC
TRBJ2-1 | - | TRBV7-2 | - | CASSLAQDYEQFF | TGTGCCAGCAGCTTAGCGCAAGACTATGAGCAGTTCTTC
TRBJ2-3 | - | TRBV18 | - | CAGQLTDTQYF | TGCGCGGGACAGCTCACAGATACGCAGTATTTT
TRBJ1-3 | TRBD1 | TRBV4-2 | - | CASSQGTGGPGNTIYF | TGTGCCAGCAGCCAAGGGACAGGGGGCCCTGGAAACACCATATATTTT
TRBJ2-2 | TRBD1 | TRBV27 | - | CASRETGVLAGELFF | TGTGCCAGCAGGGAGACAGGGGTATTAGCCGGGGAGCTGTTTTTT
TRBJ1-2 | - | TRBV10-3 | - | CAIRTGSNYGYTF | TGTGCCATCAGAACCGGGAGTAACTATGGCTACACCTTC
TRBJ1-1 | - | TRBV4-2 | - | CASSQDSGKNTEAFF | TGTGCCAGCAGCCAAGATTCAGGAAAGAACACTGAAGCTTTCTTT
TRBJ2-2 | - | TRBV2 | - | CASSAGLVTGELFF | TGTGCCAGCAGCGCGGGACTCGTCACCGGGGAGCTGTTTTTT
TRBJ1-3 | - | TRBV12-5 | - | CASGLGPGYSGNTIYF | TGTGCTAGTGGTTTGGGCCCAGGGTACTCTGGAAACACCATATATTTT
TRBJ2-3 | - | TRBV19 | - | CASSSGPGPDTQYF | TGTGCCAGTAGTAGCGGGCCCGGGCCAGATACGCAGTATTTT
TRBJ2-5 | TRBD1 | TRBV9 | - | CASSASGTEETQYF | TGTGCCAGCAGCGCGTCAGGGACAGAAGAGACCCAGTACTTC
TRBJ1-4 | - | TRBV10-3 | once | CAISGQGDEKLFF | TGTGCCATCAGTGGGCAGGGTGATGAAAAACTGTTTTTT
TRBJ1-4 | - | TRBV2 | - | CASSVTVGANEKLFF | TGTGCCAGCAGCGTGACAGTAGGGGCTAATGAAAAACTGTTTTTT
TRBJ2-2 | TRBD2 | TRBV9 | - | CASSVAGTNPTGELFF | TGTGCCAGCAGCGTAGCAGGGACTAACCCCACCGGGGAGCTGTTTTTT
TRBJ2-5 | TRBD1 | TRBV5-4 | - | CASSRRQGQETQYF | TGTGCCAGCAGCCGGAGACAGGGCCAAGAGACCCAGTACTTC
TRBJ1-2 | - | TRBV5-1 | - | CASSADGSGGYTF | TGCGCCAGCAGCGCTGACGGCTCGGGAGGCTACACCTTC
TRBJ1-1 | - | TRBV6-6 | - | CASSYSSGGGTEAFF | TGTGCCAGCAGTTACTCTAGTGGGGGGGGTACTGAAGCTTTCTTT
TRBJ2-1 | TRBD2 | TRBV19 | - | CASSIYGVRGGVDEQFF | TGTGCCAGTAGTATATATGGAGTGCGGGGAGGGGTCGATGAGCAGTTCTTC
TRBJ1-1 | - | TRBV29-1 | - | CSVEAGRNTEAFF | TGCAGCGTTGAAGCTGGGCGGAACACTGAAGCTTTCTTT
TRBJ2-1 | - | TRBV5-1 | - | CASSLSGLSSYNEQFF | TGCGCCAGCAGCTTGAGCGGGCTAAGCTCCTACAATGAGCAGTTCTTC
TRBJ1-4 | - | TRBV18 | - | CASSHAETNLFF | TGTGCCAGCTCTCACGCCGAGACAAACCTGTTTTTT
TRBJ2-2 | - | TRBV5-1 | few | CASSSLETNTGELFF | TGCGCCAGCAGCTCTCTGGAGACGAACACCGGGGAGCTGTTTTTT
TRBJ1-2 | - | TRBV7-2 | - | CASSLVGVGVSYGYTF | TGTGCCAGCAGCTTAGTAGGAGTCGGGGTATCCTATGGCTACACCTTC
TRBJ1-1 | - | TRBV7-8 | - | CASSYRLLTQAFF | TGTGCCAGCAGCTATCGTCTTTTGACACAAGCTTTCTTT
TRBJ1-2 | TRBD1 | TRBV29-1 | - | CSVTGTGGFWGYTF | TGCAGCGTGACCGGGACAGGGGGCTTCTGGGGCTACACCTTC
TRBJ2-1 | - | TRBV9 | - | CASSRDNEQFF | TGTGCCAGCAGCCGGGACAATGAGCAGTTCTTC
TRBJ2-1 | TRBD2 | TRBV19 | - | CASKNSGWNNEQFF | TGTGCCAGTAAAAATAGCGGGTGGAACAATGAGCAGTTCTTC
TRBJ2-6 | TRBD1 | TRBV15 | - | CATSRSRDSRLSGANVLTF | TGTGCCACCAGCAGATCCCGGGACAGCCGCCTATCTGGGGCCAACGTCCTGACTTTC
TRBJ2-2 | - | TRBV2 | once | CASSPQGGGTGELFF | TGTGCCAGCAGCCCACAGGGTGGGGGCACCGGGGAGCTGTTTTTT
TRBJ2-3 | TRBD1 | TRBV7-2 | - | CASSSGTGRSTDTQYF | TGTGCCAGCAGCTCAGGGACAGGCCGTAGCACAGATACGCAGTATTTT
TRBJ2-2 | - | TRBV19 | - | CATSRESNTGELFF | TGTGCCACCAGTAGGGAGTCGAACACCGGGGAGCTGTTTTTT
TRBJ2-7 | - | TRBV5-1 | - | CASKIDIDRPAYEQYF | TGCGCCAGCAAGATCGACATTGACAGGCCAGCATACGAGCAGTACTTC
TRBJ1-2 | TRBD1 | TRBV29-1 | - | CSVQGGHVPGYTF | TGCAGCGTCCAGGGGGGACACGTTCCAGGCTACACCTTC